One and the same sample provided the 31 T cell receptor beta chains below, sequenced in a study of T-cell reconstitution after alpha-beta-depleted transplantation in children. Library preparation (for TCRbeta) was performed with unique molecular identifiers. TCRdb re-called the PCR reads with MiXCR, one entry per CDR3 protein. The profile shows a few hundred thousand distinct CDR3 sequences, 20% of them singletons. Sequencing used PBMCs from the stem cell graft donor, obtained from the stem cell graft. The receptor source for this set is a human donor who donated a stem cell graft to a child with acute myeloid leukemia.

The chain uses TRBV12-3 or TRBV12-4 and TRBJ1-1, with D unresolved. The V and J ends lost 7 bases and 11 bases respectively, with 14 bases between them. This CDR3 comprises 11 residues. The CDR3, as DNA: TGTGCCAGCACCCCCGGAAAAAGCGCTTTCTTT. Amino acid sequence: CASTPGKSAFF.

The sample holds a few counts of this clonotype. The chain carries TRBV28 and TRBJ2-1, with D tentatively TRBD1 or TRBD2 (5 bases each). The CDR3 has 12 residues. The V gene's germline CDR1 is MDHEN and CDR2 SYDVKM. Trimming stripped 1 base from V and 13 bases from J, with 11 bases between. Written as DNA, the CDR3 is TGTGCCAGCAGTTTATCCGGGACCCACCAGTTCTTC. Encoded protein: CASSLSGTHQFF.

The chain is built from TRBV7-2 and TRBJ1-2; D is unresolved. Looked up from germline, CDR1 is SGHTA and CDR2 is FQGNSA. With 3 bases removed from V and 7 bases from J, the gap between germline ends came to 18 bases. There are 15 residues in the CDR3. DNA of the CDR3: TGTGCCAGCAGCTTCGCTCAGACATTGAGGGTTGGCTACACCTTC. Its protein is CASSFAQTLRVGYTF.

The chain joins TRBV24-1 to TRBJ2-5; 7 bases match TRBD1. This CDR3 spans 14 amino acids. Germline V lookup: CDR1 KGHDR, CDR2 SFDVKD. Trimming cost V 5 bases and J 4 bases; bases outside gene matches: 6. The CDR3 spells CATSGKGASETQYF. The DNA of the CDR3 is TGTGCCACCAGTGGAAAGGGGGCGTCAGAGACCCAGTACTTC.

The chain is built from TRBV7-9 and TRBJ2-1, with 7 bases fitting TRBD1. CDR3 length equals 14 residues. The trim removed 3 bases at V and 10 bases at J, leaving 9 bases unmatched. Germline loops: CDR1 SEHNR, CDR2 FQNEAQ (reference sequence). The chain's CDR3 is CASSFRGRLVEQFF. The CDR3 coding sequence is TGTGCCAGCAGCTTTAGGGGGCGCCTAGTCGAGCAGTTCTTC.

This clonotype was seen ten or more times. The V call is TRBV29-1, the J call TRBJ2-7, with D possibly TRBD1 on 6 matching bases. The germline gives CDR1 SQVTM, CDR2 ANQGSEA. This CDR3 contains 13 residues. V was trimmed by 6 bases and J by 6 bases, leaving 18 bases between them. Written as DNA, the CDR3 is TGCAGCGTCTCTCCGGCAGGGGTGGCCGAGCAGTACTTC. Translated: CSVSPAGVAEQYF.

This clonotype occurred many times. The chain is built from TRBV11-2 and TRBJ2-1; 11 bases fit TRBD2. CDR1 is SGHAT, CDR2 FQNNGV, per germline. V shed 4 bases and J 9 bases; nucleotides not matched to a gene: 8. The CDR3 loop spans 15 amino acids. The CDR3 is CASSSRLAGGREQFF. DNA for the CDR3: TGTGCCAGCAGCTCCAGGCTAGCGGGAGGTCGTGAGCAGTTCTTC.

The rearrangement links TRBV12-3 or TRBV12-4 to TRBJ2-7, with TRBD2 matching over 7 bases. The V segment lost 2 bases and the J segment 5 bases; nucleotides outside the gene matches: 6. The CDR3 is made up of 14 amino acids. Here the CDR3 DNA reads TGTGCCAGCAGTTTACGCTTGCGGGAGCACGAGCAGTACTTC. Its protein is CASSLRLREHEQYF.

The gene calls are TRBV12-3 or TRBV12-4 and TRBJ2-4, with 7 nucleotides matching TRBD2. V shed 1 base, J shed 6 bases, and the junction held 12 bases outside the gene matches. This CDR3 has 17 amino acids. CDR3 sequence (DNA): TGTGCCAGCAGTTTAGGCAAGGGGAGGGGTTCAGGAAACATTCAGTACTTC. Its translation: CASSLGKGRGSGNIQYF.

The gene calls are TRBV12-3 or TRBV12-4 and TRBJ2-1; 8 nucleotides match TRBD2. V trimming: 3 bases; J trimming: 7 bases; junction bases outside the gene matches: 11. This CDR3 region has 16 residues. CDR3 nucleotides: TGTGCCAGCAGTTTGTATTCAAGGCCGGGGGGGAATGAGCAGTTCTTC. The encoded protein is CASSLYSRPGGNEQFF.

This clonotype appeared many times. The DNA of the CDR3 is TGCAGTACCTCCTTCGGGACTAGCGGGACCCACGAGCAGTACTTC. Translating gives CSTSFGTSGTHEQYF. V gene TRBV20-1 combines with J gene TRBJ2-7, with 13 bases aligning to TRBD2. The germline V gene has CDR1 DFQATT and CDR2 SNEGSKA (reference sequence). The CDR3 is 15 amino acids. V lost 8 bases to trimming and J lost 5 bases; unmatched junction nucleotides: 12.

A few counts support this clonotype. This chain joins TRBV29-1 and TRBJ1-1; 8 positions agree with TRBD1. V shed 8 bases, J shed 1 base, and the junction held 6 bases outside the gene matches. This CDR3 is 13 amino acids long. Germline V gene sequence: CDR1 SQVTM, CDR2 ANQGSEA. CDR3 DNA: TGCAGCTCCTCAGGGGGCCCGAACACTGAAGCTTTCTTT. Amino acids: CSSSGGPNTEAFF. Full variable domain (rest looked up from reference TRBV29-1 and TRBJ1-1): SAVISQKPSRDICQRGTSLTIQCQVDSQVTMMFWYRQQPGQSLTLIATANQGSEATYESGFVIDKFPISRPNLTFSTLTVSNMSPEDSSIYLCSSSGGPNTEAFFGQGTRLTVV.

This clonotype was counted at least ten times. The chain employs TRBV5-1 and TRBJ2-1, with 11 bases identical to TRBD2. The CDR3 runs 16 residues. Germline lookup yields CDR1 SGHRS and CDR2 YFSETQ. J was trimmed by 6 bases and V by 2 bases; bases with no gene match: 7. CDR3 residues: CASSFAGTSGANEQFF. CDR3 nucleotide sequence: TGCGCCAGCAGCTTTGCCGGGACTAGCGGTGCCAATGAGCAGTTCTTC.

The chain combines TRBV28 with TRBJ2-7; no clear D gene. CDR1 is MDHEN, CDR2 SYDVKM, per germline. This CDR3 spans 16 amino acids. V was shortened by 1 base and J by 3 bases, with 16 bases between the two germline ends. The CDR3 nucleotides are TGTGCCAGCAGTTTATACCCCTCAAGGCCAGACTACGAGCAGTACTTC. It translates to CASSLYPSRPDYEQYF.

A single count supports this clonotype. A much more abundant neighbour one base away suggests this may be a read error. This chain links TRBV12-3 or TRBV12-4 with TRBJ1-1, with D possibly TRBD1 on 6 matching bases. CDR3 length equals 13 residues. Trimming pared 5 bases from V and 6 bases from J, leaving 13 bases between. The CDR3 DNA follows: TGTGCCAGCAGTCCAGGGGCCTCCGCTGAAGCTTTCTTT. Encoded protein: CASSPGASAEAFF.

This clonotype occurred a few times. The gene calls are TRBV7-9 and TRBJ2-7; no clear D. This CDR3 is built from 14 residues. V was pared by 1 base and J by 4 bases, with 11 bases between. CDR1 SEHNR and CDR2 FQNEAQ come from the germline V gene (reference sequence). DNA for the CDR3: TGTGCCAGCAGCTTAGGGGCCAGAAGTTACGAGCAGTACTTC. Residues: CASSLGARSYEQYF.

The rearrangement joins TRBV28 to TRBJ2-2, with D possibly being TRBD1 (5 bases). The CDR3 contains 15 residues. The V end was cut by 5 bases, the J end by 3 bases, with 13 bases between. From germline, CDR1 is MDHEN and CDR2 SYDVKM. The DNA for the CDR3 is TGTGCCAGCAGTCCAGCCGACAGACACACCGGGGAGCTGTTTTTT. As protein: CASSPADRHTGELFF.

V is TRBV7-9 and J is TRBJ2-7; D not resolved. In germline, CDR1 is SEHNR, CDR2 FQNEAQ (reference sequence). CDR3 size: 15 residues. V was clipped by 1 base and J by 4 bases, with 14 bases between them. The CDR3 coding sequence is TGTGCCAGCAGCTTAGTTGTAGGTGCCGCTTACGAGCAGTACTTC. Protein sequence: CASSLVVGAAYEQYF.

The rearrangement joins TRBV20-1 to TRBJ2-1, with 7 positions matching TRBD2. The CDR3 is made up of 14 amino acids. The V gene's germline CDR1 is DFQATT and CDR2 SNEGSKA (reference sequence). CDR3 sequence (DNA): TGCAGCCCTGCGAGGAGGGAGGGCCCTAATGAGCAGTTCTTC. The encoded protein is CSPARREGPNEQFF.

This clonotype was counted between two and nine times. The J gene is TRBJ2-2, the V gene TRBV5-1, with TRBD2 as a possible D gene (7 bases). V was trimmed by 0 bases and J by 3 bases, leaving 21 bases between them. Germline V CDR1 and CDR2: SGHRS, YFSETQ. CDR3 length equals 19 residues. The CDR3, as DNA: TGCGCCAGCAGCTTGGGGGGGGGACATTGGAGAACGGACACCGGGGAGCTGTTTTTT. Translating it yields CASSLGGGHWRTDTGELFF.

This clonotype occurred many times. The chain combines TRBV25-1 with TRBJ2-5; D is possibly TRBD1 (5 bases). V lost 2 bases, J lost 2 bases, and 9 bases lay in between. The CDR3 runs 14 residues. CDR1 and CDR2 from the germline V gene are MGHDK and SYGVNS. CDR3 in amino acids: CASSEPRDQETQYF. The CDR3 region has the DNA TGTGCCAGCAGTGAACCCAGGGATCAAGAGACCCAGTACTTC.

This clonotype showed up just a few times. The gene calls are TRBV28 and TRBJ2-3, with 7 bases fitting TRBD2. CDR1 and CDR2 from the germline V gene are MDHEN and SYDVKM. Germline trimming cut 5 bases from V and 2 bases from J; bases unmatched to any gene: 10. The length of the CDR3 is 16 residues. The DNA for the CDR3 is TGTGCCAGCAGTCCCCCAGGAGCGGGATTCACAGATACGCAGTATTTT. Its translation is CASSPPGAGFTDTQYF.

This clonotype was counted at least ten times. V usage is TRBV20-1 and J usage is TRBJ1-3; the match to TRBD1 covers 7 bases. This CDR3 is built from 13 residues. Unmatched junction bases numbered 2, after V lost 3 bases and J lost 3 bases. Germline CDR1 is DFQATT and CDR2 is SNEGSKA (reference sequence). The CDR3 region has the DNA TGCAGTGCTAGGACAGGGAGTGGAAACACCATATATTTT. This gives the protein CSARTGSGNTIYF.

The chain links TRBV4-1 to TRBJ2-7; D possibly corresponds to TRBD2 (5 bases). Germline-derived CDR1 and CDR2 are MGHRA and YSYEKL. This CDR3 has 11 amino acids. Trimming removed 5 bases from V and 11 bases from J, with 13 bases in between. The CDR3 spells CASSYAGEEYF. The DNA of the CDR3 is TGCGCCAGCAGCTACGCCGGGGAAGAGTACTTC.

The chain uses TRBV20-1 and TRBJ2-5; D gene unclear. CDR1 and CDR2 from the germline V gene are DFQATT and SNEGSKA (reference sequence). The CDR3 has 12 amino acids. V was trimmed by 3 bases and J by 5 bases, leaving 10 bases between them. CDR3 region: CSARSAMETQYF. CDR3 in DNA: TGCAGTGCTAGGTCAGCGATGGAGACCCAGTACTTC.

This chain joins TRBV7-3 and TRBJ2-3, with TRBD2 matching over 8 bases. Per germline, CDR1 SGHTA and CDR2 FQGTGA. V was pared by 6 bases and J by 6 bases, with 14 bases of the junction left unmatched. The CDR3 sequence is 16 residues long. Written as DNA, the CDR3 is TGTGCCAGCAGGTTTACCGGGACTAGTTCTTTGGATACGCAGTATTTT. It yields the protein CASRFTGTSSLDTQYF.

The genes are TRBV10-3 and TRBJ2-7; D gene ambiguous. The V gene's germline CDR1 is ENHRY and CDR2 SYGVKD. The CDR3 sequence is 12 residues long. Trimming took 3 bases from V and 3 from J, leaving 6 bases between them. The CDR3 reads CAISDTYYEQYF. CDR3 DNA: TGTGCCATCAGTGATACTTACTACGAGCAGTACTTC.

The rearrangement joins TRBV27 to TRBJ2-4, with 14 bases identical to TRBD2. The CDR3 has 18 amino acids. From germline, CDR1 is MNHEY and CDR2 SMNVEV (reference sequence). V shed 8 bases and J 1 base; nucleotides not matched to a gene: 10. The CDR3 nucleotides read TGTGCCAGCGGACCGGGACTAGCGGGAGAGGTTGCCAAAAACATTCAGTACTTC. Amino acids: CASGPGLAGEVAKNIQYF.

This clonotype has ten or more counts. This chain uses TRBV25-1 with TRBJ2-7; TRBD2 agrees at 7 bases. The germline V gene encodes CDR1 MGHDK and CDR2 SYGVNS. V shed 5 bases and J 0 bases; nucleotides not matched to a gene: 4. The CDR3 covers 14 residues. The CDR3 sequence is CASSTSESSYEQYF. In nucleotides, the CDR3 is TGTGCCAGCAGTACTAGCGAGAGCTCCTACGAGCAGTACTTC.

The J gene is TRBJ2-2, the V gene TRBV25-1, with 12 bases lining up with TRBD1. Germline V gene sequence: CDR1 MGHDK, CDR2 SYGVNS. The ends lost 4 bases at V and 7 bases at J; junction bases unmatched: 7. CDR3 length: 16 residues. The CDR3 DNA sequence: TGTGCCAGCAGTGGCCGGGACAGGGGGCTTGGCGGGGAGCTGTTTTTT. Its protein product is CASSGRDRGLGGELFF.

This clonotype was seen a handful of times. The CDR3 is CASSLRGPSNTGELFF. The CDR3 DNA reads TGTGCCAGCAGCTTACGGGGCCCCTCGAACACCGGGGAGCTGTTTTTT. This rearrangement joins TRBV7-2 to TRBJ2-2; D is possibly TRBD1 or TRBD2 (5 bases each). V lost 2 bases to trimming and J lost 0 bases, with 10 bases between them. There are 16 residues in the CDR3. Germline V gives CDR1 SGHTA, CDR2 FQGNSA.